This T cell receptor beta chain originates from a study of cytomegalovirus exposure and HLA in healthy donors. Study outcomes and limitations: TCR beta sequences reportedly predicted the HLA-A and HLA-B alleles of most subjects accurately. Researchers reported in a later analysis that a missense DCLRE1C variant was tied to TCR beta V- and J-gene trimming.

Trimming removed 6 bases at V and 2 bases at J, with 14 bases between. Germline V gene lookup returns CDR1 MNHNS and CDR2 SASEGT. This CDR3 is 15 amino acids long. Comments on this clone: Its antigen is not known.

A multiplex PCR was run with 60 Vbeta primers and 13 Jbeta primers. The repertoire was sequenced with immunoSEQ multiplex PCR; TCRdb's copy has only in-frame clones and lacks some. Of approximately 82,000 clones in the sample, 60% to 85% are singletons; the top ten hold around 1.5%. The sequence derives from a man in his forties in good health and CMV-seronegative. This chain joins TRBV6-1 and TRBJ1-5; tentatively, D is TRBD1 (6 bases). Sequenced material: PBMCs. This CDR3 reads CASRERGAGNQPQHF. The CDR3, as DNA: TGTGCCAGCAGGGAACGGGGGGCGGGCAATCAGCCCCAGCATTTT.